This TCR beta chain was sequenced in a study of control samples from healthy donors and cancer patients (TCRdb year 2020). CDR1 and CDR2, looked up from the germline V gene (reference sequence), are GTSNPN and SVGIG. The CDR3 holds 11 amino acids from the cysteine to the phenylalanine. Of the read, only the CDR3 DNA is kept; its 33 bases are in frame from base 1. Trimming costs V 4 bases and J 3 bases, and their ends lie 6 bases apart. There are a few counts of this clone. The antigen it recognizes is unknown. No base qualities exist here, and no much larger clone lies one base off it. Library creation used the immunoSEQ multiplex PCR assay. TCRdb provides this immuneACCESS table in a form limited to in-frame rearrangements. Some clones are lacking; in checked studies, under half of them reflect an unresolved V gene, and why the rest are absent is not known. The sample records 400,000 to 450,000 clones, 90% of which are singletons. The ten biggest clones cover 5.5% to 7.5% of the sample.

This TCR derives from a man aged 35-49 years with head and neck cancer. Recombination linked TRBV30 to TRBJ1-1; no D gene can be assigned with confidence. Sequencing was carried out using PBMCs. The DNA sequence is TGTGCCTGGATCAAATACACTGAAGCTTTCTTT. This encodes CAWIKYTEAFF. The entire variable domain, with the stretches around the CDR3 drawn from the reference TRBV30 and TRBJ1-1 proteins, is SQTIHQWPATLVQPVGSPLSLECTVEGTSNPNLYWYRQAAGRGLQLLFYSVGIGQISSEVPQNLSASRPQDRQFILSSKKLLLSDSGFYLCAWIKYTEAFFGQGTRLTVV.